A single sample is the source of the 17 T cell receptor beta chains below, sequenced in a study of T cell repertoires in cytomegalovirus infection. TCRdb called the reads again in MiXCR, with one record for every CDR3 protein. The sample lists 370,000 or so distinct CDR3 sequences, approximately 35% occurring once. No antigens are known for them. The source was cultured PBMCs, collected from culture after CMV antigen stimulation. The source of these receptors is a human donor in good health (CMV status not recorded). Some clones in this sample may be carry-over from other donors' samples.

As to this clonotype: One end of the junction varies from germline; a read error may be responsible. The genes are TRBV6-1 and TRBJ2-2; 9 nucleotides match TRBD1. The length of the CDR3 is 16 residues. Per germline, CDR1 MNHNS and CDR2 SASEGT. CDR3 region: CASYKSGTGYTGELSF. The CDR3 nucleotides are TGTGCCAGCTACAAATCCGGGACAGGGTACACCGGGGAGCTGTCTTTT.

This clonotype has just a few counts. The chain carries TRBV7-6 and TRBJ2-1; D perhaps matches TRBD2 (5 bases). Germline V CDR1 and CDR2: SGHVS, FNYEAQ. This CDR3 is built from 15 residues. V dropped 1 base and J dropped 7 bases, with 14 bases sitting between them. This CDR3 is CASSLGSPRGNEQFF. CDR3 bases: TGTGCCAGCAGCTTAGGATCCCCGCGCGGGAATGAGCAGTTCTTC.

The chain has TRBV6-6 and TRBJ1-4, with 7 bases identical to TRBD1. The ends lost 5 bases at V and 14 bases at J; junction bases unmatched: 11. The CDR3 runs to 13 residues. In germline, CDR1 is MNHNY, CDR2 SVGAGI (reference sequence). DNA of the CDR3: TGTGCCAGCAGTCCCGTGGGAAGGGGGCAGCTGTTTTTT. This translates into CASSPVGRGQLFF.

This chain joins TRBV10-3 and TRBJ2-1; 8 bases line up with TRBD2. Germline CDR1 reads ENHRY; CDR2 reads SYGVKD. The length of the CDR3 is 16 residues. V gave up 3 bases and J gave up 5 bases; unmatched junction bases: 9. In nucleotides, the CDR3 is TGTGCCATCAGTGATCCAGCGGGAGTCGCCCACAATGAGCAGTTCTTC. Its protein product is CAISDPAGVAHNEQFF.

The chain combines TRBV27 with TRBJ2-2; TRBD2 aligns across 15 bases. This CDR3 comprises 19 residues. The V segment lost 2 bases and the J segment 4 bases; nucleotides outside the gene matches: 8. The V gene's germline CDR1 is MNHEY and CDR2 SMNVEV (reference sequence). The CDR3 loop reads CASSLPGTSGRLSTGELFF. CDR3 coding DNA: TGTGCCAGCAGTTTACCAGGGACTAGCGGGAGGCTTAGCACCGGGGAGCTGTTTTTT.

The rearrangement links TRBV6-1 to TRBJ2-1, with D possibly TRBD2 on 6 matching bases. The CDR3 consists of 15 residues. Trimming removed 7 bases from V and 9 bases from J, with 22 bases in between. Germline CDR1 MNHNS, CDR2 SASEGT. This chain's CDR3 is CASTPFAFGSSEQFF. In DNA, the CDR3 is TGTGCCAGCACCCCTTTTGCCTTCGGGAGCAGTGAGCAGTTCTTC.

The CDR3 is CASSPGTSGPSKQYV. CDR3 in DNA: TGTGCCAGCAGTCCGGGGACTAGCGGCCCTTCGAAGCAGTACGTC. The chain couples TRBV6-2 or TRBV6-3 to TRBJ2-7, with TRBD2 matching 11 bases. The V and J ends lost 5 bases and 8 bases, in that order; junction bases with no gene match: 11. Germline CDR1 is MNHEY and CDR2 is SVGEGT. CDR3 length: 15 amino acids.

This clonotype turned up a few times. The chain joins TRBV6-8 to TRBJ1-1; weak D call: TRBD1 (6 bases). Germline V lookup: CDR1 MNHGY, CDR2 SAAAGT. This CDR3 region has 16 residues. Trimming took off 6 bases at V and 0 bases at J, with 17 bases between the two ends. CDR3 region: CASRATGSGMNTEAFF. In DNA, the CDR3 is TGTGCCAGCAGAGCTACAGGGTCGGGGATGAACACTGAAGCTTTCTTT.

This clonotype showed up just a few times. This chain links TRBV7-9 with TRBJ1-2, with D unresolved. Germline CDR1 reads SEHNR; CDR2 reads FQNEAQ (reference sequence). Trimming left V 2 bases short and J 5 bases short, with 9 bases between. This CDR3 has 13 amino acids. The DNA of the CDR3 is TGTGCCAGCAGCTTAACGTTCGGGTATGGCTACACCTTC. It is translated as CASSLTFGYGYTF.

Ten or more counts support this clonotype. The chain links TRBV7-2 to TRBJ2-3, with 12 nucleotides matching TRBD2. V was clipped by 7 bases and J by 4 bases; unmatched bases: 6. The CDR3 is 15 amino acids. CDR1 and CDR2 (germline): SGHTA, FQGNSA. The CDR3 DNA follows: TGTGCCAGCACCCTGACTAGCGGGAGAGCAGATACGCAGTATTTT. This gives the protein CASTLTSGRADTQYF.

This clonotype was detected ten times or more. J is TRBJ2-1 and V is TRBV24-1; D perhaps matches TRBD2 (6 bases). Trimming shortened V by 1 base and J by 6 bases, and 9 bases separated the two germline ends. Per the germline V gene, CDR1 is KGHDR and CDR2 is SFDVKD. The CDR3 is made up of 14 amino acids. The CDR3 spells CATSDLLAPNEQFF. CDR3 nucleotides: TGTGCCACCAGTGATTTACTAGCTCCCAATGAGCAGTTCTTC.

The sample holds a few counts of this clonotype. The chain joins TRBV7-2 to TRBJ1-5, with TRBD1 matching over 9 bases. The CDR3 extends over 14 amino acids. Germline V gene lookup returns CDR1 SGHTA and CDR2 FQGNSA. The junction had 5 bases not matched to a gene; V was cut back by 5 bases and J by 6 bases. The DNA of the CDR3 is TGTGCCAGCAGCGCCCGACAGGGGGGTCAGCCCCAGCATTTT. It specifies CASSARQGGQPQHF.

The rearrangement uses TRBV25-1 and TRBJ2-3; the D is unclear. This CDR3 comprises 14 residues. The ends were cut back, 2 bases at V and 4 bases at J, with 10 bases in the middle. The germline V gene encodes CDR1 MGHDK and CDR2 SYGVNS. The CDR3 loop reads CASSEGSTPDTQYF. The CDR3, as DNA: TGTGCCAGCAGTGAAGGTAGCACCCCAGATACGCAGTATTTT.

The CDR3 loop reads CASSPGTRAYNEQFF. Written as DNA, the CDR3 is TGTGCCAGCAGCCCCGGGACTAGGGCCTACAATGAGCAGTTCTTC. The rearrangement joins TRBV7-2 to TRBJ2-1; TRBD2 matches 8 bases. Germline V gene lookup returns CDR1 SGHTA and CDR2 FQGNSA. The trim removed 5 bases at V and 2 bases at J, leaving 5 bases unmatched. The length of the CDR3 is 15 residues.

CDR3 nucleotides: TGTGCCAGCAAGTACGACTCTGGAAACACCATATATTTT. Translated, it gives CASKYDSGNTIYF. The chain joins TRBV6-1 to TRBJ1-3; D is uncertain. Trimming pared 7 bases from V and 0 bases from J, leaving 7 bases between. The CDR3 is 13 amino acids. Germline assignment: CDR1 MNHNS and CDR2 SASEGT.

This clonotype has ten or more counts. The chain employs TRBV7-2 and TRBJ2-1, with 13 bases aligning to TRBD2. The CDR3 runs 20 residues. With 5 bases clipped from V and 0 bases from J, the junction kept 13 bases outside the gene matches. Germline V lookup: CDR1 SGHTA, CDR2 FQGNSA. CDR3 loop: CASSGRLAGGPSSSYNEQFF. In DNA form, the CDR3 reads TGTGCCAGCAGCGGCCGACTAGCGGGAGGTCCCTCAAGCTCCTACAATGAGCAGTTCTTC.

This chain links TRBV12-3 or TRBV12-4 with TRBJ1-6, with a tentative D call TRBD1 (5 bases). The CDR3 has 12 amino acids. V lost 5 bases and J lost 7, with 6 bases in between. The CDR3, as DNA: TGTGCCAGCAGTAACAGGAATTCACCCCTCCACTTT. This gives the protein CASSNRNSPLHF.